The 18 T cell receptor beta chains below come from one sample, sequenced in a study of graft-versus-host responses after intestinal transplantation. Some clones are missing from TCRdb's copy, which holds only in-frame ones; the method was immunoSEQ multiplex PCR. The sample includes about 110,000 clones, about 92% of them seen just once. These receptors are not linked to any known antigen. The sample consisted of unstimulated CD8+ T cells sorted from spleen or lymph node cells, taken before transplant. The receptors here all came from a human donor who was the organ donor for an intestinal transplant.

The chain links TRBV2 to TRBJ2-2, with no clear D. Deletions cut 4 bases from V and 6 bases from J, with 15 bases between. CDR3 length: 15 residues. CDR1 is SNHLY, CDR2 FYNNEI, per germline. DNA of the CDR3: TGTGCCAGCAGTGTGACTCTCGGTTTCGCCGGGGAGCTGTTTTTT. Translation gives CASSVTLGFAGELFF.

The V call is TRBV28, the J call TRBJ2-7; D uncertain. Germline V lookup: CDR1 MDHEN, CDR2 SYDVKM. The CDR3 runs 12 residues. Trimming pared 4 bases from V and 3 bases from J, leaving 7 bases between. This chain's CDR3 is CASSSSVYEQYF. The CDR3 DNA follows: TGTGCCAGCAGTTCGAGTGTCTACGAGCAGTACTTC.

This chain connects TRBV4-1 to TRBJ1-5, with D unclear. The CDR3 has 15 amino acids. The germline V and J ends were trimmed by 2 bases and 8 bases, with 16 bases remaining between them. CDR1 is MGHRA, CDR2 YSYEKL, per germline. The CDR3 sequence is CASSQLGILREPQHF. The CDR3 coding sequence is TGCGCCAGCAGCCAACTCGGGATTTTGAGGGAGCCCCAGCATTTT.

This clone has only one observation. The rearrangement uses TRBV5-8 and TRBJ1-1, with D tentatively TRBD1 (6 bases). The length of the CDR3 is 16 residues. Trimming took 1 base from V and 4 from J, leaving 17 bases between them. Looked up from germline, CDR1 is SGHTS and CDR2 is YDEGEE. In DNA form, the CDR3 reads TGTGCCAGCAGCTTGTGGGCAGGGGTTGAGGGCACTGAAGCTTTCTTT. The encoded protein is CASSLWAGVEGTEAFF.

The genes are TRBV27 and TRBJ2-4, with D hard to call. CDR1 is MNHEY and CDR2 is SMNVEV in the germline V gene (reference sequence). The CDR3 is 11 amino acids. V dropped 4 bases and J dropped 6 bases, with 4 bases sitting between them. Here the CDR3 reads CASSSGNIQYF. The DNA for the CDR3 is TGTGCCAGCAGTTCCGGAAACATTCAGTACTTC.

This chain connects TRBV7-9 to TRBJ2-1; D unclear. The CDR3 contains 11 residues. Trimming pared 5 bases from V and 10 bases from J, leaving 9 bases between. Per germline, CDR1 SEHNR and CDR2 FQNEAQ (reference sequence). The CDR3, as DNA: TGTGCCAGCAGCAGAAGCAACGAGCAGTTCTTC. Protein: CASSRSNEQFF.

The J gene is TRBJ2-7, the V gene TRBV14; D ambiguous. CDR1 is SGHDN and CDR2 is FVKESK in the germline V gene. CDR3 length: 13 amino acids. Trimming pared 1 base from V and 3 bases from J, leaving 7 bases between. This CDR3 reads CASSQGHYYEQYF. The DNA for the CDR3 is TGTGCCAGCAGCCAAGGGCACTACTACGAGCAGTACTTC.

The chain has TRBV6-5 and TRBJ1-1, with 9 bases that match TRBD1. The V gene end was trimmed by 3 bases and the J gene end by 3 bases; junction bases not matched to a gene: 5. This CDR3 region has 15 residues. CDR1 and CDR2 from the germline V gene are MNHEY and SVGAGI. This CDR3 reads CASSYRTGADTEAFF. The CDR3 nucleotides are TGTGCCAGCAGTTATCGGACAGGGGCGGACACTGAAGCTTTCTTT.

CDR3 protein: CASSWSYTGANSGANVLTF. DNA for the CDR3: TGTGCCAGCAGTTGGTCCTACACAGGGGCCAACTCTGGGGCCAACGTCCTGACTTTC. The rearrangement joins TRBV2 to TRBJ2-6; TRBD1 agrees at 7 bases. Germline CDR1 SNHLY, CDR2 FYNNEI. The CDR3 consists of 19 residues. V dropped 5 bases and J dropped 0; count of bases not matched to a gene: 13.

V is TRBV19 and J is TRBJ2-7, with 9 nucleotides matching TRBD1. The ends lost 8 bases at V and 5 bases at J; junction bases unmatched: 4. The CDR3 has 12 residues. Germline V gene sequence: CDR1 LNHDA, CDR2 SQIVND (reference sequence). The CDR3 DNA is TGTGCCAGTCGACAGGGGGGCAACGAGCAGTACTTC. This sequence encodes CASRQGGNEQYF.

The chain links TRBV9 to TRBJ1-2; D is undetermined. This CDR3 contains 15 residues. Germline assignment: CDR1 SGDLS and CDR2 YYNGEE. The germline V and J ends were trimmed by 0 bases and 1 base, with 10 bases remaining between them. CDR3 bases: TGTGCCAGCAGCGTAGACAGTTCCTTTAACTATGGCTACACCTTC. This codes for CASSVDSSFNYGYTF.

This chain joins TRBV10-1 and TRBJ2-1; TRBD1 aligns across 7 bases. From germline, CDR1 is WNHNN and CDR2 SYGVQD (reference sequence). Trimming took 5 bases from V and 6 from J; bases not matched to a gene: 10. This CDR3 is 15 amino acids long. CDR3 sequence reads: CASSSDRVYGNEQFF. CDR3 sequence (DNA): TGCGCCAGCAGTTCCGACAGGGTCTATGGCAATGAGCAGTTCTTC.

The V call is TRBV4-1, the J call TRBJ1-2, with D uncertain. CDR3 size: 13 residues. Germline loops: CDR1 MGHRA, CDR2 YSYEKL. The V and J ends lost 1 base and 4 bases respectively, with 7 bases between them. Here the CDR3 DNA reads TGCGCCAGCAGCCAAGTGGGTTTCTATGGCTACACCTTC. Its translation is CASSQVGFYGYTF.

This chain joins TRBV18 and TRBJ2-1; D possibly corresponds to TRBD1 (6 bases). Germline CDR1 and CDR2: KGHSH and LQKENI. V dropped 6 bases and J dropped 8 bases, with 20 bases sitting between them. The CDR3 contains 15 residues. CDR3 sequence (DNA): TGTGCCAGCTCCCCTTCCGGCGGACAGTTCGATGAGCAGTTCTTC. Amino acids: CASSPSGGQFDEQFF. The whole variable domain, remainder taken from reference TRBV18 and TRBJ2-1, is NAGVMQNPRHLVRRRGQEARLRCSPMKGHSHVYWYRQLPEEGLKFMVYLQKENIIDESGMPKERFSAEFPKEGPSILRIQQVVRGDSAAYFCASSPSGGQFDEQFFGPGTRLTVL.

The CDR3 protein is CASSASGLSYNEQFF. The CDR3, as DNA: TGTGCCAGCAGCGCTAGCGGCCTTTCCTACAATGAGCAGTTCTTC. The chain carries TRBV9 and TRBJ2-1; 7 bases map to TRBD2. The CDR3 loop spans 15 amino acids. Per the germline V gene, CDR1 is SGDLS and CDR2 is YYNGEE. Losses at the gene ends were 3 bases for V and 1 base for J; bases not matched to a gene: 4.

A word on this clone: The same CDR3 arises from other DNA sequences in this sample as well. This sequence joins TRBV6-5 and TRBJ2-2; the D is unclear. The CDR3 runs 14 residues. V lost 0 bases to trimming and J lost 5 bases, with 7 bases between them. CDR1 is MNHEY, CDR2 SVGAGI, per germline. CDR3 DNA: TGTGCCAGCAGTTACTCGAGTACGACCGGGGAGCTGTTTTTT. Amino acids: CASSYSSTTGELFF.

The chain links TRBV27 to TRBJ1-2, with D possibly TRBD1 on 5 matching bases. The CDR3 is made up of 13 amino acids. Germline-derived CDR1 and CDR2 are MNHEY and SMNVEV (reference sequence). The ends were cut back, 2 bases at V and 7 bases at J, with 11 bases in the middle. CDR3 protein: CASSLAGFGGYTF. CDR3 nucleotides: TGTGCCAGCAGTTTAGCAGGGTTCGGTGGCTACACCTTC.

The chain has TRBV9 and TRBJ2-1, with D unclear. Germline V lookup: CDR1 SGDLS, CDR2 YYNGEE. Trimming left V 4 bases short and J 8 bases short, with 13 bases between. This CDR3 spans 13 amino acids. CDR3 protein: CASSPREDDEQFF. As DNA, the CDR3 is TGTGCCAGCAGCCCTCGAGAAGACGATGAGCAGTTCTTC.